This record concerns one TCR beta chain sequence. Its antigen is unknown. This entry comes from a study of T cell responses to AZD1222 COVID-19 vaccine. Study observations and caveats: The donor group comprised mostly white British people and more females; the analysis possibly underestimated clonal diversity. Reports say nearly half of spike-specific TCRs go after unmutated variant regions. Seropositive AZD1222 recipients at baseline numbered only 6 or 7. There were repertoire samples only from the period after the peak T cell response.

Assay: immunoSEQ multiplex PCR; the TCRdb copy retains only in-frame clones and omits some. The sample records under 150,000 clones, almost 95% being singletons. The V gene end was trimmed by 6 bases and the J gene end by 4 bases; junction bases not matched to a gene: 5. This CDR3 region has 15 residues. Germline V gene sequence: CDR1 SGDLS, CDR2 YYNGEE. This TCR came from an adult who received the AZD1222 COVID-19 vaccine. The rearrangement joins TRBV9 to TRBJ2-3; TRBD2 matches at 13 bases. This material consisted of peripheral blood, taken 28 days after the second AZD1222 dose. CDR3 region: CASKLAGGLPDTQYF. The CDR3 nucleotides read TGTGCCAGCAAACTAGCGGGAGGGCTCCCAGATACGCAGTATTTT.